This T cell receptor beta chain was observed in a study of blood T cell repertoires in COVID-19. Profiled with immunoSEQ multiplex PCR; TCRdb holds only in-frame clones, not every one. The sample lists about 260,000 clones; around 84% were seen once. Unmatched junction bases numbered 5, after V lost 2 bases and J lost 7 bases. CDR3 length equals 14 residues. CDR1 is SGDLS and CDR2 is YYNGEE in the germline V gene. This receptor was obtained from a man aged 25-45 years with acute COVID-19. What was sequenced was PBMCs or T cells enriched from blood (not recorded which). The rearrangement links TRBV9 to TRBJ2-2, with 7 positions matching TRBD2. The DNA for the CDR3 is TGTGCCAGCAGCGTGGGAGGGTCGGTCGGGGAGCTGTTTTTT. Translated, it gives CASSVGGSVGELFF.